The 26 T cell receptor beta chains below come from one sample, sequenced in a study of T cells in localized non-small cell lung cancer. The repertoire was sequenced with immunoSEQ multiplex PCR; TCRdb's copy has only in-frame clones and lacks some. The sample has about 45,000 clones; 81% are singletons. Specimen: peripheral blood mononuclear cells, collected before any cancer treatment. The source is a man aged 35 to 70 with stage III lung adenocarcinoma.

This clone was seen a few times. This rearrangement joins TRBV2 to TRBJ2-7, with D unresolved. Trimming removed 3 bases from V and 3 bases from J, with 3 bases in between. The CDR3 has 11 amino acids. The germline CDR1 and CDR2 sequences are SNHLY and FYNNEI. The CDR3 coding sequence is TGTGCCAGCAGTGAGGTCTACGAGCAGTACTTC. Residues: CASSEVYEQYF.

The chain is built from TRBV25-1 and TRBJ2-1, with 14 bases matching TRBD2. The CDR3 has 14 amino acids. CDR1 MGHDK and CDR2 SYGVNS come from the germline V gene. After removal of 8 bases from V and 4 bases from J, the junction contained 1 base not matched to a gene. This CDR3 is CASGLAGGYNEQFF. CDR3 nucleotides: TGTGCCAGCGGACTAGCGGGGGGTTACAATGAGCAGTTCTTC.

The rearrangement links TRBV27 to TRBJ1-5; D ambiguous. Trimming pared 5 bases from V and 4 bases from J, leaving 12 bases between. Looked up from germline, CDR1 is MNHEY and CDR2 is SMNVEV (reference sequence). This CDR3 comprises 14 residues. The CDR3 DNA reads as TGTGCCAGCAGTCCCCAGTTGGGTAATCAGCCCCAGCATTTT. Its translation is CASSPQLGNQPQHF.

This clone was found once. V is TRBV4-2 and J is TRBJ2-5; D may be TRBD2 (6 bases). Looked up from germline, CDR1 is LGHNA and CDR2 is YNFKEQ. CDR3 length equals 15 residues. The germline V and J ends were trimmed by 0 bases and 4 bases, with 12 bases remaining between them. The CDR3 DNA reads TGTGCCAGCAGCCAAGAGTTCGGTAGCGGAGAGACCCAGTACTTC. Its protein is CASSQEFGSGETQYF.

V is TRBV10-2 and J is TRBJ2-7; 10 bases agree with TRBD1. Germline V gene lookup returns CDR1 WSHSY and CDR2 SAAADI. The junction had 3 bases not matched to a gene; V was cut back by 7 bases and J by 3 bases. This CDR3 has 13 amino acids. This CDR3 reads CASTRDRGYEQYF. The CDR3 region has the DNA TGCGCCAGCACTAGGGACAGGGGCTACGAGCAGTACTTC.

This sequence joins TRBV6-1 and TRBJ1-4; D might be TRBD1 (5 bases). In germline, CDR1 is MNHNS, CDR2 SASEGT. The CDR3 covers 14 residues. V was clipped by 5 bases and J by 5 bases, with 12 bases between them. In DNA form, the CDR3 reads TGTGCCAGCAGTAAACGGGACTGGAATGAAAAACTGTTTTTT. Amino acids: CASSKRDWNEKLFF.

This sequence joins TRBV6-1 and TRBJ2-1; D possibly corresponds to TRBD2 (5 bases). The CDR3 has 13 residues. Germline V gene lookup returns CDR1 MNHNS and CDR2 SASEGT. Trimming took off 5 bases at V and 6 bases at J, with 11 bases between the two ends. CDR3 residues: CASSIEGSNEQFF. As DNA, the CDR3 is TGTGCCAGCAGTATCGAGGGAAGCAATGAGCAGTTCTTC.

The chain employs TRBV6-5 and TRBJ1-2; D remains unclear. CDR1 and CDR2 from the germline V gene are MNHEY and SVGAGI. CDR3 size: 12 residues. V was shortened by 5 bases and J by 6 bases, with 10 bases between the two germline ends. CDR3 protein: CASSRAGDGYTF. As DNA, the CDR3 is TGTGCCAGCAGTCGCGCCGGGGATGGCTACACCTTC.

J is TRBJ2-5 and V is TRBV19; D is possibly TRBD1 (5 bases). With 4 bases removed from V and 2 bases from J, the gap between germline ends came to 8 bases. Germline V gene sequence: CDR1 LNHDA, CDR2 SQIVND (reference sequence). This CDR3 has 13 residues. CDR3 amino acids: CASSTRQQETQYF. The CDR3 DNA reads TGTGCCAGTAGTACAAGACAGCAAGAGACCCAGTACTTC.

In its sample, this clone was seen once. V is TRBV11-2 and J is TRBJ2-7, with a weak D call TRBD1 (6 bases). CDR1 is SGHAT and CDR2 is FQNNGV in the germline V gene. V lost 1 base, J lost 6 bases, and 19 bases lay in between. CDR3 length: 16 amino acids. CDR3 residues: CASSLVWRGQGREQYF. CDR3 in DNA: TGTGCCAGCAGCTTAGTCTGGCGAGGGCAGGGGCGCGAGCAGTACTTC.

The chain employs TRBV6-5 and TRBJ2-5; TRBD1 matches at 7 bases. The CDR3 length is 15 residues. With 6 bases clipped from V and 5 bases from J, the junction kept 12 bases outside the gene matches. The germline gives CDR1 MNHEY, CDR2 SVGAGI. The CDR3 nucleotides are TGTGCCAGCAGCCTGCAAAAGGGGGCGGGTGAGACCCAGTACTTC. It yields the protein CASSLQKGAGETQYF.

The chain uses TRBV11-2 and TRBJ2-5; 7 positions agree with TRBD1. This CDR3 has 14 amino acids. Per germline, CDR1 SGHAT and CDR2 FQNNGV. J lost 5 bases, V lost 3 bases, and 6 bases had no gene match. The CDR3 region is CASSFDRVTETQYF. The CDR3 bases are TGTGCCAGCAGCTTCGACAGGGTAACGGAGACCCAGTACTTC.

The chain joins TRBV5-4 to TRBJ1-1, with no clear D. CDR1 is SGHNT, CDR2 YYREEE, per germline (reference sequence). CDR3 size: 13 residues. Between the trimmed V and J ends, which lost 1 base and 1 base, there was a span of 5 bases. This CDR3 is CASSLRRNTEAFF. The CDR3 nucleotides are TGTGCCAGCAGCTTGCGTAGGAACACTGAAGCTTTCTTT.

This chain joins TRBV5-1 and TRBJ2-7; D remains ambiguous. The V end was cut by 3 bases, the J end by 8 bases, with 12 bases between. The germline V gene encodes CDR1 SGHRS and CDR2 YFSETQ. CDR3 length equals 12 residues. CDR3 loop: CASSSQSPQQYF. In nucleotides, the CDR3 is TGCGCCAGCAGCTCCCAATCGCCCCAGCAGTACTTC. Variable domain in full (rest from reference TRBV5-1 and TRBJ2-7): KAGVTQTPRYLIKTRGQQVTLSCSPISGHRSVSWYQQTPGQGLQFLFEYFSETQRNKGNFPGRFSGRQFSNSRSEMNVSTLELGDSALYLCASSSQSPQQYFGPGTRLTVT.

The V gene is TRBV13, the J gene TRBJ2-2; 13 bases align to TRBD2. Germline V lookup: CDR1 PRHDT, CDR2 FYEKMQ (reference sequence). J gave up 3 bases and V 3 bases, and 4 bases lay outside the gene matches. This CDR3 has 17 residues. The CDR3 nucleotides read TGTGCCAGCAGCTTCGGGACTAGCGGGGCGCACACCGGGGAGCTGTTTTTT. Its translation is CASSFGTSGAHTGELFF.

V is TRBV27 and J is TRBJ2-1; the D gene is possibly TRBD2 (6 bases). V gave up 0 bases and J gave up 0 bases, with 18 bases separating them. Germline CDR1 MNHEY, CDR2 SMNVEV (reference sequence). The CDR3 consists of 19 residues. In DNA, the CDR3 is TGTGCCAGCAGTTTATCGGGACTTGGTCGGACGAGCTCCTACAATGAGCAGTTCTTC. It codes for CASSLSGLGRTSSYNEQFF.

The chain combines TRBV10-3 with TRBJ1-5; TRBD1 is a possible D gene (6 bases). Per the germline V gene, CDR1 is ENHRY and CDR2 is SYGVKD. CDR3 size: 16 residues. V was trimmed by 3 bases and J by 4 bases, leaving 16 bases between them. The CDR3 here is CAISESPGQPNQPQHF. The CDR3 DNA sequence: TGTGCCATCAGTGAAAGCCCTGGACAGCCGAATCAGCCCCAGCATTTT.

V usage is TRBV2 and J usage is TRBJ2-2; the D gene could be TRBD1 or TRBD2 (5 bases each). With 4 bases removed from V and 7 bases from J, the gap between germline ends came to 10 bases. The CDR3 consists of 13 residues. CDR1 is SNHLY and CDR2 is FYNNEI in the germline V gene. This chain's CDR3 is CASSGGENGELFF. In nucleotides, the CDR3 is TGTGCCAGCAGTGGAGGGGAGAACGGGGAGCTGTTTTTT.

CDR3 nucleotide sequence: TGCGCCAGCAGCTTGGAGATCCGAACGAATGAGCAGTTCTTC. Translated: CASSLEIRTNEQFF. The chain carries TRBV5-1 and TRBJ2-1; D gene unclear. This CDR3 comprises 14 residues. Germline CDR1 SGHRS, CDR2 YFSETQ. V was pared by 0 bases and J by 7 bases, with 11 bases between.

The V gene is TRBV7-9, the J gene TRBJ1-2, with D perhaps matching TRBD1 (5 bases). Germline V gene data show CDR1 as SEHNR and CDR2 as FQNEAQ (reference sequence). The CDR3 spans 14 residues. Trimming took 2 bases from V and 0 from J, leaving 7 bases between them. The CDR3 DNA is TGTGCCAGCAGCTTAACACAGGCTAACTATGGCTACACCTTC. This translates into CASSLTQANYGYTF.

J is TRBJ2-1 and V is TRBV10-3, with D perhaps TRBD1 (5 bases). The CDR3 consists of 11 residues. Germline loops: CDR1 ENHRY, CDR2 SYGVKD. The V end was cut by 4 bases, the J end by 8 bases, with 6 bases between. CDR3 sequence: CAISARDEQFF. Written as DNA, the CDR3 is TGTGCCATCAGTGCCAGGGATGAGCAGTTCTTC.

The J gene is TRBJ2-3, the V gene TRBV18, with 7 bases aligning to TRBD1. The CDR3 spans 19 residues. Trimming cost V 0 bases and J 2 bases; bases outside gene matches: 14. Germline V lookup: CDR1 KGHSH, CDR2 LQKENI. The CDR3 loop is CASSPPSSSTGRYTDTQYF. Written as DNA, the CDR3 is TGTGCCAGCTCACCACCGTCCTCCTCGACAGGGAGATACACAGATACGCAGTATTTT.

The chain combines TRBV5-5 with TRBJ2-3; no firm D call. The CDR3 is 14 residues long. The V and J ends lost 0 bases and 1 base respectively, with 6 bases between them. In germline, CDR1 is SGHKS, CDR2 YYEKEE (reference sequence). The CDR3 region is CASSLDTGTDTQYF. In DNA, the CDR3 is TGTGCCAGCAGCTTGGACACGGGCACAGATACGCAGTATTTT.

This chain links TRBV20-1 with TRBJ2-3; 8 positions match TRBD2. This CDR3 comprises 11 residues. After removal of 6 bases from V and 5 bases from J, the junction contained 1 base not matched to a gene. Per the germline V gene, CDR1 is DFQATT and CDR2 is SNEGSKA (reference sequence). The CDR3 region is CSAAGEDTQYF. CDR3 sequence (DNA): TGCAGTGCAGCGGGGGAAGATACGCAGTATTTT.

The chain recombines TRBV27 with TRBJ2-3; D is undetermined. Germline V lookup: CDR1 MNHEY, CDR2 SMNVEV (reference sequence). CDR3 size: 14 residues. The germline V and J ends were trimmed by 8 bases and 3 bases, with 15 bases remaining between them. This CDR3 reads CASSELGLTDTQYF. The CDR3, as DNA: TGTGCCAGCTCCGAGTTAGGTTTAACAGATACGCAGTATTTT.

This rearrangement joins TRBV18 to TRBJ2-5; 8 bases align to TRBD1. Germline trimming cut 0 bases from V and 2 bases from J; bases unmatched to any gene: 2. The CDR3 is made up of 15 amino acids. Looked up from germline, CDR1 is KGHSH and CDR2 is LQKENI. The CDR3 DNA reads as TGTGCCAGCTCACCACCAGGACAGGGTCAAGAGACCCAGTACTTC. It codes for CASSPPGQGQETQYF.